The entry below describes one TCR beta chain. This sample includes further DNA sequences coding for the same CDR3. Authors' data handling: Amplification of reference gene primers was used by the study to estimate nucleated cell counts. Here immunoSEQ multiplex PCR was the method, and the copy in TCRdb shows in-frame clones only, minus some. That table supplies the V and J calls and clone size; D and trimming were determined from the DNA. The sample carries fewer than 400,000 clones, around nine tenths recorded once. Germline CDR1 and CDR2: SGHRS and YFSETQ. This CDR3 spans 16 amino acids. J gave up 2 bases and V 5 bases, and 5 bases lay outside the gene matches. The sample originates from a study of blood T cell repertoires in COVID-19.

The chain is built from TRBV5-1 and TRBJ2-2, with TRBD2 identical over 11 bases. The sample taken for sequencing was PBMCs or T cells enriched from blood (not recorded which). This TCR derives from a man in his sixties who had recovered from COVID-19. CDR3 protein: CASSLTSGANTGELFF. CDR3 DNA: TGCGCCAGCAGTCTGACTAGCGGGGCAAACACCGGGGAGCTGTTTTTT.